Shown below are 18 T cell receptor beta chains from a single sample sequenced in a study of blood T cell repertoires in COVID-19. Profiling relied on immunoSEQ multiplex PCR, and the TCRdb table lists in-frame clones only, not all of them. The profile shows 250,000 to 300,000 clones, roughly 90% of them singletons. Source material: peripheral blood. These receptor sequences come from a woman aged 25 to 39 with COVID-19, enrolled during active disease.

The CDR3 DNA sequence: TGTGCCAGTCGGATTCCAGGGGGAGATACGCAGTATTTT. Translated, it gives CASRIPGGDTQYF. V usage is TRBV19 and J usage is TRBJ2-3, with 7 bases aligning to TRBD1. The germline V gene has CDR1 LNHDA and CDR2 SQIVND (reference sequence). Germline trimming cut 8 bases from V and 5 bases from J; bases unmatched to any gene: 7. The CDR3 length is 13 residues.

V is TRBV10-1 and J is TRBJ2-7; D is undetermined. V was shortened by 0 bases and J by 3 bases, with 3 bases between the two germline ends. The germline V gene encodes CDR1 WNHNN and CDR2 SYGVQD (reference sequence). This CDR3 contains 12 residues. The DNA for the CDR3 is TGCGCCAGCAGTGAGTCCGGCTACGAGCAGTACTTC. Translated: CASSESGYEQYF.

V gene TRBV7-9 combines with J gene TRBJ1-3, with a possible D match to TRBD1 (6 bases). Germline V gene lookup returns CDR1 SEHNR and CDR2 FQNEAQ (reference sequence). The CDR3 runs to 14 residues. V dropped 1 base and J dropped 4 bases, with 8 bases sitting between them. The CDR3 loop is CASSLEGQGNTIYF. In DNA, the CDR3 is TGTGCCAGCAGCTTAGAAGGACAGGGAAACACCATATATTTT.

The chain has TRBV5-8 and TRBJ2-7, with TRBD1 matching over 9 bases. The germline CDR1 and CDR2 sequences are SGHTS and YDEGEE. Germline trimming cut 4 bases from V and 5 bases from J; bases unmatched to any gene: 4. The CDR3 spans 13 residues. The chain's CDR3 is CASSMGQGHEQYF. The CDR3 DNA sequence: TGTGCCAGCAGCATGGGACAGGGTCACGAGCAGTACTTC.

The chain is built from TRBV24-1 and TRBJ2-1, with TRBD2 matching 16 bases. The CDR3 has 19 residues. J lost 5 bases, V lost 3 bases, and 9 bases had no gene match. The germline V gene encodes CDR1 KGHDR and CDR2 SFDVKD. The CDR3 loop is CATSDATGTSGGDHNEQFF. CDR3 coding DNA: TGTGCCACCAGTGATGCGACGGGGACTAGCGGGGGGGACCACAATGAGCAGTTCTTC.

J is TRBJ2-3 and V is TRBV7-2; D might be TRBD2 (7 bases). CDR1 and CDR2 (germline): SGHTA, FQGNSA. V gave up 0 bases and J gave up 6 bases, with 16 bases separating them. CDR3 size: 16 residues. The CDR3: CASSLARRGAGDTQYF. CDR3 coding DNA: TGTGCCAGCAGCTTAGCCCGACGGGGGGCGGGGGATACGCAGTATTTT.

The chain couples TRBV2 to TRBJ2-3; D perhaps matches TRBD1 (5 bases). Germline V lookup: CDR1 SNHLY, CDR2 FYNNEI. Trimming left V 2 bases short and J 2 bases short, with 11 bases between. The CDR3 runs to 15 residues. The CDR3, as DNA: TGTGCCAGCAGTGAAATCAGGGCTACCACAGATACGCAGTATTTT. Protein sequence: CASSEIRATTDTQYF.

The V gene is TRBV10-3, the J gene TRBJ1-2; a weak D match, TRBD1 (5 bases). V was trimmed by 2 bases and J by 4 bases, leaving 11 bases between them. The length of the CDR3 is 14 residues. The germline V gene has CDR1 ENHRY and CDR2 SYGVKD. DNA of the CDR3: TGTGCCATCAGTGAGCCCGGACACAGCTATGGCTACACCTTC. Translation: CAISEPGHSYGYTF.

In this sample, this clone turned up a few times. The CDR3 nucleotides read TGTGCCAGCAGTTATATTGACAGCAACACTGAAGCTTTCTTT. Translation gives CASSYIDSNTEAFF. The gene calls are TRBV6-6 and TRBJ1-1; perhaps TRBD1 as D (5 bases). The CDR3 loop spans 14 amino acids. Between the trimmed V and J ends, which lost 3 bases and 2 bases, there was a span of 10 bases. Germline V lookup: CDR1 MNHNY, CDR2 SVGAGI (reference sequence).

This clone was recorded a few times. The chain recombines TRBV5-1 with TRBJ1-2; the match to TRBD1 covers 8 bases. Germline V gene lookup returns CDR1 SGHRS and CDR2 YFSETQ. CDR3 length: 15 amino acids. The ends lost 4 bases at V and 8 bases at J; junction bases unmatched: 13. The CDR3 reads CASSEAAGTGVGYTF. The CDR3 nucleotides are TGCGCCAGCAGCGAAGCCGCGGGGACAGGAGTCGGCTACACCTTC.

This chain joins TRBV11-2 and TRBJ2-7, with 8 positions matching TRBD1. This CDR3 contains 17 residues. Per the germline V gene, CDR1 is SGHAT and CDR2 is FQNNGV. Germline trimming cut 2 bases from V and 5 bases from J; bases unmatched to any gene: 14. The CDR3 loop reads CASSLRERTGYLHEQYF. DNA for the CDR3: TGTGCCAGCAGCTTACGGGAGCGGACAGGGTACCTCCACGAGCAGTACTTC.

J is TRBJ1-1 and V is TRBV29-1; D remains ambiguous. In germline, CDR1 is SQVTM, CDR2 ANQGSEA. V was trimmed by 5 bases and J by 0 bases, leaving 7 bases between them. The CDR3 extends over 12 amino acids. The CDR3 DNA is TGCAGCGTTCGTCAGGTGAACACTGAAGCTTTCTTT. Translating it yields CSVRQVNTEAFF.

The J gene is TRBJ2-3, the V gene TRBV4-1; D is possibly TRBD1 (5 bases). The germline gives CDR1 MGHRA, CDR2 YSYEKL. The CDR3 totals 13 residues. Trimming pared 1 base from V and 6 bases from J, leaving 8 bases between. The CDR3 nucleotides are TGCGCCAGCAGCCAAGTACCAGGGGATACGCAGTATTTT. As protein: CASSQVPGDTQYF.

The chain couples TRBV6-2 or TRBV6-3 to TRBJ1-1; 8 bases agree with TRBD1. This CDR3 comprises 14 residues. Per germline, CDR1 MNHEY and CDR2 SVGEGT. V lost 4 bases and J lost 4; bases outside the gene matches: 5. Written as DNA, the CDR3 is TGTGCCAGCAGTTTCCAGGGGGCAGGCACTGAAGCTTTCTTT. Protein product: CASSFQGAGTEAFF.

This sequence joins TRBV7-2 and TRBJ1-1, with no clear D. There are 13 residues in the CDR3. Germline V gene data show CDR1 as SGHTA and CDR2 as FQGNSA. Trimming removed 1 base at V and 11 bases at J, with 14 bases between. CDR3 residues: CASSLDPRSSAFF. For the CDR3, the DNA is TGTGCCAGCAGCTTAGACCCCCGGAGTTCCGCTTTCTTT.

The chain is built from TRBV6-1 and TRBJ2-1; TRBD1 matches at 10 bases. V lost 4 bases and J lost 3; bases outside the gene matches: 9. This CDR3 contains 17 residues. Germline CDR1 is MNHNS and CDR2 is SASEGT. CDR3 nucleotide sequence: TGTGCCAGCAGTGGGGGGACAGGGGTTCCGCGCTACAATGAGCAGTTCTTC. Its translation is CASSGGTGVPRYNEQFF.

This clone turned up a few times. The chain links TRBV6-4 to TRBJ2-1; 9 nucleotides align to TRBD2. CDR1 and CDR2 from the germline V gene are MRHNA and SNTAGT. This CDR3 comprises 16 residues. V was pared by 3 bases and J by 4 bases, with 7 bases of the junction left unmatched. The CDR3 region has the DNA TGTGCCAGCAGTGAAGGCCTAGCGGGACCATACAATGAGCAGTTCTTC. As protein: CASSEGLAGPYNEQFF.

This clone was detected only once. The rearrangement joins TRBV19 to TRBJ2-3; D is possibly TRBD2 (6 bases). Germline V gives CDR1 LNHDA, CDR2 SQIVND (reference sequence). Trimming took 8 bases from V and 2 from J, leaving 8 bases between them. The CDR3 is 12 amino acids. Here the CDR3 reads CASAGPTDTQYF. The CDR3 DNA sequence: TGTGCCAGTGCGGGGCCCACAGATACGCAGTATTTT.